These T cell receptor beta chains were read from a single sample in a study of regulatory T cells in long-lasting Graves disease. TCRdb processed the multiplex PCR reads anew with MiXCR; each CDR3 protein has one entry. The sample holds fewer than 350,000 distinct CDR3 sequences, approximately 20% seen once. Source: peripheral blood mononuclear cells (PBMCs), taken at new diagnosis, from a patient treated with antithyroid drugs. These receptors all stem from a female donor with Graves disease. CDR3s include the opening cysteine and the closing phenylalanine or tryptophan. A D gene is named only where the DNA matches it firmly. Clone size is given for some rows only: seen once, a few or many times, or a class if the clone is expanded.

CDR3 protein: CASSPAGGPRNEQFF
CDR3 DNA: TGTGCCAGCAGTCCGGCGGGAGGGCCGCGCAATGAGCAGTTCTTC
J gene: TRBJ2-1
V gene: TRBV28
clone size: many
D gene: TRBD2

CDR3 protein: CASGISGGSYEQYF
CDR3 DNA: TGTGCCAGCGGGATTAGCGGGGGGTCCTACGAGCAGTACTTC
J gene: TRBJ2-7
V gene: TRBV6-1
clone size: once
D gene: TRBD2

CDR3 protein: CASRISDTYNEQFF
CDR3 DNA: TGTGCCAGCAGGATTAGCGATACCTACAATGAGCAGTTCTTC
J gene: TRBJ2-1
V gene: TRBV2
clone size: many
D gene: -

CDR3 protein: CASSVGLAGGETQYF
CDR3 DNA: TGCGCCAGCAGCGTGGGACTAGCGGGAGGAGAGACCCAGTACTTC
J gene: TRBJ2-5
V gene: TRBV5-1
clone size: many
D gene: TRBD2

CDR3 protein: CASSLPPQETQYF
CDR3 DNA: TGTGCCAGCAGCTTACCGCCCCAAGAGACCCAGTACTTC
J gene: TRBJ2-5
V gene: TRBV7-9
clone size: many
D gene: -

CDR3 protein: CASTSSGFKETQYF
CDR3 DNA: TGTGCCAGCACTTCCTCAGGGTTTAAGGAGACCCAGTACTTC
J gene: TRBJ2-5
V gene: TRBV2
clone size: -
D gene: -

CDR3 protein: CASSEYGGGPPEQFF
CDR3 DNA: TGTGCCAGCAGTGAATACGGGGGAGGGCCTCCCGAGCAGTTCTTC
J gene: TRBJ2-1
V gene: TRBV2
clone size: -
D gene: TRBD2

CDR3 protein: CASTLRYQAGNQPQHF
CDR3 DNA: TGTGCCAGCACCTTAAGGTACCAGGCAGGCAATCAGCCCCAGCATTTT
J gene: TRBJ1-5
V gene: TRBV28
clone size: few
D gene: -

CDR3 protein: CASSLGGQTYEQYF
CDR3 DNA: TGTGCCAGCAGTTTAGGGGGACAGACCTACGAGCAGTACTTC
J gene: TRBJ2-7
V gene: TRBV12-3/TRBV12-4
clone size: many
D gene: TRBD1

CDR3 protein: CASSQGRANTEAFF
CDR3 DNA: TGTGCCAGCAGCCAGGGACGGGCGAACACTGAAGCTTTCTTT
J gene: TRBJ1-1
V gene: TRBV11-1
clone size: many
D gene: -

CDR3 protein: CASSSQGESDTQYF
CDR3 DNA: TGTGCCAGCAGTTCCCAAGGAGAATCAGATACGCAGTATTTT
J gene: TRBJ2-3
V gene: TRBV6-2/TRBV6-3
clone size: many
D gene: -

CDR3 protein: CASSSQGGHYGYTF
CDR3 DNA: TGTGCCAGCAGTAGCCAGGGGGGCCACTATGGCTACACCTTC
J gene: TRBJ1-2
V gene: TRBV6-1
clone size: many
D gene: TRBD1

CDR3 protein: CASRDGANTEAFF
CDR3 DNA: TGCGCCAGCAGGGACGGGGCGAACACTGAAGCTTTCTTT
J gene: TRBJ1-1
V gene: TRBV10-2
clone size: many
D gene: -

CDR3 protein: CASSIAVVSYEQYF
CDR3 DNA: TGTGCCAGCAGCATCGCAGTAGTCTCCTACGAGCAGTACTTC
J gene: TRBJ2-7
V gene: TRBV28
clone size: -
D gene: -

CDR3 protein: CAINGQGTGELFF
CDR3 DNA: TGTGCCATCAACGGACAGGGGACCGGGGAGCTGTTTTTT
J gene: TRBJ2-2
V gene: TRBV10-3
clone size: many
D gene: TRBD1

CDR3 protein: CASAGGRSNQPQHF
CDR3 DNA: TGTGCCAGCGCCGGAGGAAGGAGCAATCAGCCCCAGCATTTT
J gene: TRBJ1-5
V gene: TRBV28
clone size: -
D gene: -

CDR3 protein: CAISESGGSGANVLTF
CDR3 DNA: TGTGCCATCAGTGAGTCAGGGGGCTCTGGGGCCAACGTCCTGACTTTC
J gene: TRBJ2-6
V gene: TRBV10-3
clone size: many
D gene: -

CDR3 protein: CASSERESRYEQYF
CDR3 DNA: TGTGCCAGCAGTGAGCGGGAGTCGCGCTACGAGCAGTACTTC
J gene: TRBJ2-7
V gene: TRBV2
clone size: many
D gene: TRBD2

CDR3 protein: CASSFWDRADYGYTF
CDR3 DNA: TGTGCCAGCAGCTTCTGGGACAGGGCCGACTATGGCTACACCTTC
J gene: TRBJ1-2
V gene: TRBV7-9
clone size: many
D gene: TRBD1

CDR3 protein: CATSRVGQASSGANVLTF
CDR3 DNA: TGTGCCACCAGCAGAGTGGGACAGGCAAGCTCTGGGGCCAACGTCCTGACTTTC
J gene: TRBJ2-6
V gene: TRBV15
clone size: few
D gene: TRBD1

CDR3 protein: CASSLTSAGEETQYF
CDR3 DNA: TGCGCCAGCAGCTTGACTAGTGCGGGAGAAGAGACCCAGTACTTC
J gene: TRBJ2-5
V gene: TRBV5-1
clone size: -
D gene: TRBD2

CDR3 protein: CASSLLGLAVTYEQYF
CDR3 DNA: TGTGCCAGCAGTTTATTAGGTCTAGCGGTCACCTACGAGCAGTACTTC
J gene: TRBJ2-7
V gene: TRBV27
clone size: many
D gene: TRBD2

CDR3 protein: CSASQGKNGYTF
CDR3 DNA: TGCAGTGCTTCACAGGGAAAAAACGGCTACACCTTC
J gene: TRBJ1-2
V gene: TRBV20-1
clone size: many
D gene: -

CDR3 protein: CATNRGSTDTQYF
CDR3 DNA: TGTGCCACAAACCGGGGTAGCACAGATACGCAGTATTTT
J gene: TRBJ2-3
V gene: TRBV2
clone size: many
D gene: -

CDR3 protein: CASSLSGVLNYGYTF
CDR3 DNA: TGTGCCAGCAGTTTATCGGGCGTACTAAACTATGGCTACACCTTC
J gene: TRBJ1-2
V gene: TRBV27
clone size: many
D gene: -

CDR3 protein: CASSVGGREDYEQYF
CDR3 DNA: TGTGCCAGCAGCGTAGGCGGCAGGGAGGACTACGAGCAGTACTTC
J gene: TRBJ2-7
V gene: TRBV9
clone size: many
D gene: -

CDR3 protein: CASTRSGTGIYGYTF
CDR3 DNA: TGTGCCAGTACCAGGTCCGGGACAGGGATCTATGGCTACACCTTC
J gene: TRBJ1-2
V gene: TRBV19
clone size: many
D gene: TRBD1

CDR3 protein: CSARDPLAGEVTGELFF
CDR3 DNA: TGCAGTGCTAGAGATCCCTTAGCGGGAGAGGTCACCGGGGAGCTGTTTTTT
J gene: TRBJ2-2
V gene: TRBV20-1
clone size: many
D gene: TRBD2

CDR3 protein: CASSERGRGNQPQHF
CDR3 DNA: TGTGCCAGCAGTGAAAGGGGTCGGGGGAATCAGCCCCAGCATTTT
J gene: TRBJ1-5
V gene: TRBV6-1
clone size: few
D gene: -

CDR3 protein: CASSFLGGYSPLHF
CDR3 DNA: TGTGCCAGCAGTTTTTTAGGGGGGTATTCACCCCTCCACTTT
J gene: TRBJ1-6
V gene: TRBV27
clone size: -
D gene: -

CDR3 protein: CASSKNRGDGYTF
CDR3 DNA: TGTGCCAGTAGTAAGAACAGGGGCGATGGCTACACCTTC
J gene: TRBJ1-2
V gene: TRBV19
clone size: many
D gene: TRBD1

CDR3 protein: CASKQDSNQETQYF
CDR3 DNA: TGTGCCAGCAAACAGGACAGCAACCAAGAGACCCAGTACTTC
J gene: TRBJ2-5
V gene: TRBV2
clone size: -
D gene: -

CDR3 protein: CASSLGGGVNSPLHF
CDR3 DNA: TGTGCCAGCAGCCTAGGTGGGGGCGTAAATTCACCCCTCCACTTT
J gene: TRBJ1-6
V gene: TRBV7-3
clone size: many
D gene: -

CDR3 protein: CASSLKRDSPLHF
CDR3 DNA: TGTGCCAGCAGCTTAAAAAGGGATTCACCCCTCCACTTT
J gene: TRBJ1-6
V gene: TRBV7-8
clone size: many
D gene: -

CDR3 protein: CASSLTLEAGAYNEQFF
CDR3 DNA: TGTGCCAGCAGCTTAACCCTTGAGGCGGGTGCCTACAATGAGCAGTTCTTC
J gene: TRBJ2-1
V gene: TRBV11-2
clone size: many
D gene: -

CDR3 protein: CARPWNTEAFF
CDR3 DNA: TGCGCCAGACCCTGGAACACTGAAGCTTTCTTT
J gene: TRBJ1-1
V gene: TRBV10-1
clone size: -
D gene: -

CDR3 protein: CASSRRGGISGANVLTF
CDR3 DNA: TGTGCCAGCAGCCGGCGGGGAGGTATATCTGGGGCCAACGTCCTGACTTTC
J gene: TRBJ2-6
V gene: TRBV11-1
clone size: many
D gene: -

CDR3 protein: CATSTDRADQPQHF
CDR3 DNA: TGTGCCACCAGCACCGACAGGGCCGATCAGCCCCAGCATTTT
J gene: TRBJ1-5
V gene: TRBV15
clone size: many
D gene: TRBD1

CDR3 protein: CASSRSTSGGTYEQYF
CDR3 DNA: TGTGCCAGCAGCCGATCGACTAGCGGGGGAACCTACGAGCAGTACTTC
J gene: TRBJ2-7
V gene: TRBV11-3
clone size: few
D gene: TRBD2

CDR3 protein: CASSRELVGELFF
CDR3 DNA: TGCGCCAGCAGCCGGGAGCTGGTCGGGGAGCTGTTTTTT
J gene: TRBJ2-2
V gene: TRBV5-1
clone size: many
D gene: -

CDR3 protein: CASSAPYPEQYF
CDR3 DNA: TGTGCCAGCAGTGCCCCGTACCCCGAGCAGTACTTC
J gene: TRBJ2-7
V gene: TRBV27
clone size: many
D gene: -

CDR3 protein: CASSLGIGPMPYEQYF
CDR3 DNA: TGTGCCAGCAGCTTAGGGATAGGCCCAATGCCCTACGAGCAGTACTTC
J gene: TRBJ2-7
V gene: TRBV7-8
clone size: many
D gene: -

CDR3 protein: CSARAGEPYEQYF
CDR3 DNA: TGCAGTGCTAGAGCGGGAGAACCCTACGAGCAGTACTTC
J gene: TRBJ2-7
V gene: TRBV20-1
clone size: many
D gene: -

CDR3 protein: CASSSAAADTQYF
CDR3 DNA: TGTGCCAGTAGTTCAGCGGCAGCAGATACGCAGTATTTT
J gene: TRBJ2-3
V gene: TRBV19
clone size: few
D gene: -

CDR3 protein: CASSSHSGTSGSQETQYF
CDR3 DNA: TGTGCCAGCAGCAGCCACTCCGGGACTAGCGGGAGCCAAGAGACCCAGTACTTC
J gene: TRBJ2-5
V gene: TRBV28
clone size: many
D gene: TRBD2

CDR3 protein: CASSLVGLADNNEQFF
CDR3 DNA: TGTGCCAGCAGCTTAGTAGGACTAGCGGACAACAATGAGCAGTTCTTC
J gene: TRBJ2-1
V gene: TRBV11-1
clone size: many
D gene: TRBD2

CDR3 protein: CASSPWTEPNTGELFF
CDR3 DNA: TGCGCCAGCAGCCCCTGGACAGAACCGAACACCGGGGAGCTGTTTTTT
J gene: TRBJ2-2
V gene: TRBV5-1
clone size: few
D gene: -

CDR3 protein: CASSYSIGSQGWNTEAFF
CDR3 DNA: TGTGCCAGCAGTTACTCGATAGGGTCACAGGGATGGAACACTGAAGCTTTCTTT
J gene: TRBJ1-1
V gene: TRBV6-5
clone size: many
D gene: -

CDR3 protein: CASRQQTGESREQYF
CDR3 DNA: TGCGCCAGCAGACAACAGACAGGGGAGAGCCGGGAGCAGTACTTC
J gene: TRBJ2-7
V gene: TRBV13
clone size: few
D gene: TRBD1

CDR3 protein: CASSRGLGETQYF
CDR3 DNA: TGTGCCAGCTCACGCGGGCTCGGAGAGACCCAGTACTTC
J gene: TRBJ2-5
V gene: TRBV18
clone size: many
D gene: -

CDR3 protein: CASSFRQGGEEAFF
CDR3 DNA: TGTGCCAGCAGTTTCCGACAGGGCGGAGAGGAAGCTTTCTTT
J gene: TRBJ1-1
V gene: TRBV12-3/TRBV12-4
clone size: many
D gene: TRBD1

CDR3 protein: CASSIGPGGSAFF
CDR3 DNA: TGTGCCAGCAGTATAGGACCGGGGGGCTCAGCTTTCTTT
J gene: TRBJ1-1
V gene: TRBV12-3/TRBV12-4
clone size: -
D gene: -

CDR3 protein: CASLPGTGGEETQYF
CDR3 DNA: TGTGCCAGTTTACCCGGGACAGGGGGGGAAGAGACCCAGTACTTC
J gene: TRBJ2-5
V gene: TRBV2
clone size: many
D gene: TRBD1

CDR3 protein: CASSLGQGSGETQYF
CDR3 DNA: TGTGCCAGCAGCCTGGGACAGGGAAGTGGCGAGACCCAGTACTTC
J gene: TRBJ2-5
V gene: TRBV11-2
clone size: many
D gene: TRBD1

CDR3 protein: CASSSTGYTYGYTF
CDR3 DNA: TGTGCCAGCAGTTCCACAGGGTATACCTATGGCTACACCTTC
J gene: TRBJ1-2
V gene: TRBV6-5
clone size: -
D gene: -

CDR3 protein: CASSPRTRTSTDTQYF
CDR3 DNA: TGTGCCAGCAGTCCCCGGACGAGAACTAGCACAGATACGCAGTATTTT
J gene: TRBJ2-3
V gene: TRBV12-3/TRBV12-4
clone size: -
D gene: -

CDR3 protein: CAISESLAVMNTGELFF
CDR3 DNA: TGTGCCATCAGTGAGTCACTAGCGGTGATGAACACCGGGGAGCTGTTTTTT
J gene: TRBJ2-2
V gene: TRBV10-3
clone size: many
D gene: TRBD2